The 8 T cell receptor beta chains below come from one sample, sequenced in a study of T cell responses to AZD1222 COVID-19 vaccine. Sequenced by immunoSEQ multiplex PCR; TCRdb stores in-frame clones only, minus some. The table lists fewer than 150,000 clones, about 93% of them singletons. The sequencing here drew on peripheral blood, taken on day 0 of AZD1222 vaccination. All receptors derive from an adult in good health.

For the CDR3, the DNA is TGCGCCAGCAGCCAGACCCGCCTCCGGGACGGAGGAGATTACACCTTC. It translates to CASSQTRLRDGGDYTF. This chain joins TRBV4-1 and TRBJ1-2, with D maybe TRBD1 (5 bases). Between the trimmed V and J ends, which lost 3 bases and 11 bases, there was a span of 25 bases. The germline CDR1 and CDR2 sequences are MGHRA and YSYEKL. The CDR3 has 16 residues.

This clone was observed a single time. This chain joins TRBV29-1 and TRBJ1-1; tentatively, D is TRBD1 (6 bases). CDR3 length: 12 residues. V was trimmed by 7 bases and J by 3 bases, leaving 12 bases between them. CDR1 SQVTM and CDR2 ANQGSEA come from the germline V gene. Here the CDR3 reads CSATQGHTEAFF. For the CDR3, the DNA is TGCAGCGCCACACAGGGCCACACTGAAGCTTTCTTT.

The gene calls are TRBV19 and TRBJ1-5; D is perhaps TRBD1 (5 bases). CDR3 size: 15 residues. The germline V gene encodes CDR1 LNHDA and CDR2 SQIVND (reference sequence). The V end lost 7 bases, the J end lost 5 bases, and 18 bases lay between the germline ends. The CDR3 loop reads CASTSRAGNYQPQHF. The CDR3 DNA is TGTGCCAGTACCTCCCGGGCAGGGAATTATCAGCCCCAGCATTTT.

The V and J genes are TRBV7-9 and TRBJ1-6, with D tentatively TRBD1 (5 bases). The CDR3 has 16 amino acids. Germline V gene sequence: CDR1 SEHNR, CDR2 FQNEAQ (reference sequence). Trimming took off 5 bases at V and 0 bases at J, with 11 bases between the two ends. CDR3 bases: TGTGCCAGCAGCGGGGGGATGAGCTCCTATAATTCACCCCTCCACTTT. It specifies CASSGGMSSYNSPLHF.

J is TRBJ2-7 and V is TRBV2; tentative D call: TRBD2 (6 bases). Between the trimmed V and J ends, which lost 6 bases and 9 bases, there was a span of 12 bases. Germline V gene sequence: CDR1 SNHLY, CDR2 FYNNEI. The CDR3 runs 11 residues. As DNA, the CDR3 is TGTGCCAGCAGGATGGAGGGGTGGCAGTACTTC. This encodes CASRMEGWQYF.

A single count supports this clone. This sequence joins TRBV4-2 and TRBJ2-7; no reliable D call. V dropped 0 bases and J dropped 2 bases, with 11 bases sitting between them. The CDR3 is 15 residues long. Looked up from germline, CDR1 is LGHNA and CDR2 is YNFKEQ. The DNA of the CDR3 is TGTGCCAGCAGCCAAGAAGGTCTCCCACCCTACGAGCAGTACTTC. Its protein is CASSQEGLPPYEQYF.

This clone appeared once. The V call is TRBV27, the J call TRBJ1-5; no reliable D call. Germline values: CDR1 MNHEY, CDR2 SMNVEV (reference sequence). CDR3 length: 12 residues. The V end lost 2 bases, the J end lost 7 bases, and 6 bases lay between the germline ends. CDR3 sequence: CASSLPGQPQHF. CDR3 DNA sequence: TGTGCCAGCAGTTTACCGGGGCAGCCCCAGCATTTT.

This clone showed up just once. The CDR3 loop is CASSLRYSPLHF. The CDR3 bases are TGTGCCAGCAGTTTAAGGTATTCACCCCTCCACTTT. The chain employs TRBV12-3 or TRBV12-4 and TRBJ1-6; no clear D. Between the trimmed V and J ends, which lost 2 bases and 8 bases, there was a span of 4 bases. The CDR3 runs to 12 residues.